Described below is a single T cell receptor beta chain sequence and its context. Its antigen remains unidentified. The sample originates from a study of shared clonotypes between healthy human individuals. General study points: Clonotypes which were not shared had lower generation probabilities than clonotypes that all four donors shared. The sampled material consisted only of blood, and tissue repertoires are likely to differ.

Libraries were prepared by immunoSEQ multiplex PCR; TCRdb keeps only in-frame clonotypes and omits some of them. This sample has around 2.1 million clones, with 90% to 97% found just once. The germline CDR1 and CDR2 sequences are SGHRS and YFSETQ. This CDR3 spans 19 amino acids. V lost 0 bases and J lost 2; bases outside the gene matches: 14. The sample was naive CD4+ T cells sorted from blood. Documented subset: CD45RA+ positively selected. The clonotype was recovered from a man in his late teens or twenties in good health. The gene calls are TRBV5-1 and TRBJ2-1; TRBD1 matches at 7 bases. The DNA of the CDR3 is TGCGCCAGCAGCTTGGGGGCTTCACAGGGGCGTGATCCCTACAATGAGCAGTTCTTC. Its translation is CASSLGASQGRDPYNEQFF.